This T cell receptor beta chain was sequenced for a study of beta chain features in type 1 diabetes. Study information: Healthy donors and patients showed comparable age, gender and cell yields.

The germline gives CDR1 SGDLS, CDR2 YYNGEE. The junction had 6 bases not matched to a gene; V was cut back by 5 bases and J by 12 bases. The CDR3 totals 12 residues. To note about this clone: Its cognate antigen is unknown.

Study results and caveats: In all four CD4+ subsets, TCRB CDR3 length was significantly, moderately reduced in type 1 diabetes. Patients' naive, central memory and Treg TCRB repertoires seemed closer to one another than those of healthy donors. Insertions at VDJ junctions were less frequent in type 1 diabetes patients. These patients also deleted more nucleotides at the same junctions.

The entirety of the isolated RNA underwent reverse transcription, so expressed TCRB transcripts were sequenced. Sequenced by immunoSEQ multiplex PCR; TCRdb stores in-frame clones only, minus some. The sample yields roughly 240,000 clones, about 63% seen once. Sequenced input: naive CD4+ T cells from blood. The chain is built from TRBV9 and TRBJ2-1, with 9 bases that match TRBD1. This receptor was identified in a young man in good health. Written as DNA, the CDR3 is TGTGCCAGCAGAAAGACAGGGGGGAGGCAGTTCTTC. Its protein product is CASRKTGGRQFF.